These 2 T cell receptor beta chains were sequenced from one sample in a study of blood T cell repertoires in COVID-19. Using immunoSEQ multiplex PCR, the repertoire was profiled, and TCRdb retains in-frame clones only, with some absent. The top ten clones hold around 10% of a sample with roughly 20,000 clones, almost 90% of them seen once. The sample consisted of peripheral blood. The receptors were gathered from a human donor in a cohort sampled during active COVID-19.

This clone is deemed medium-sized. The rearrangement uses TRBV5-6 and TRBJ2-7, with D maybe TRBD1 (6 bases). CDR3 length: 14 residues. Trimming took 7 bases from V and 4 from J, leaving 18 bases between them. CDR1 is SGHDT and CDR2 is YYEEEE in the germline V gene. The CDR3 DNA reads TGTGCCAGCTCAGGGGATGACAGGCTATACGAGCAGTACTTC. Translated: CASSGDDRLYEQYF.

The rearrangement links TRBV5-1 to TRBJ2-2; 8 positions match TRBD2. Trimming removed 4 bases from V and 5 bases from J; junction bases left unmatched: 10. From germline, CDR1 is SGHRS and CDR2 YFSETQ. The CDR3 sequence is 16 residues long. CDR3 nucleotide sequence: TGCGCCAGCAGCCCCTCCGGGACTAGTCGAACCGGGGAGCTGTTTTTT. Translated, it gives CASSPSGTSRTGELFF.